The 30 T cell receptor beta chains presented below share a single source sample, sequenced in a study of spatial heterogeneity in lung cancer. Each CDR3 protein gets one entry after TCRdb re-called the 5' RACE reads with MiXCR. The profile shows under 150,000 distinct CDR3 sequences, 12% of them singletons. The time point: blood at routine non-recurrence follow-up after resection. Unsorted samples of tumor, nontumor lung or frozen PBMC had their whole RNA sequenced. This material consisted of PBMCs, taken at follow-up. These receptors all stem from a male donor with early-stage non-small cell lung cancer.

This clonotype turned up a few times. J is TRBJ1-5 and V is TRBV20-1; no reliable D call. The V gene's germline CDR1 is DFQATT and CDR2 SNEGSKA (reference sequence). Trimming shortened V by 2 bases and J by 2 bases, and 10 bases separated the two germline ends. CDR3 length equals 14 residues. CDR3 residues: CSARREWGNQPQHF. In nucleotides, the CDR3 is TGCAGTGCTAGAAGGGAATGGGGCAATCAGCCCCAGCATTTT.

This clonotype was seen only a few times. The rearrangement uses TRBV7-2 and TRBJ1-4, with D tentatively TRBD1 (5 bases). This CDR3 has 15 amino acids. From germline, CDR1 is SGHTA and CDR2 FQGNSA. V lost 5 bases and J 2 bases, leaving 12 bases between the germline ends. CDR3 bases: TGTGCCAGCAGCCCGGTGAGGGGTACTAATGAAAAACTGTTTTTT. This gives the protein CASSPVRGTNEKLFF.

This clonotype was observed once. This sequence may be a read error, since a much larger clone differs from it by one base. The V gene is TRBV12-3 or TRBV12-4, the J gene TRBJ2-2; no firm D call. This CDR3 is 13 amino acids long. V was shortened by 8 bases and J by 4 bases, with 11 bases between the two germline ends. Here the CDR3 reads CASGPPTTGELFF. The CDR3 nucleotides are TGTGCCAGCGGGCCCCCCACCACCGGGGAGCTGTTTTTT.

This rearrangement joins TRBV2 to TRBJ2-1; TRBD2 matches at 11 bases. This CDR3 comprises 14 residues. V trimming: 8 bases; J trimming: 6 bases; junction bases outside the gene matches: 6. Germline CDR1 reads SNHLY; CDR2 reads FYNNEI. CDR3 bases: TGTGCCAGCGACCGACTAGCGGGGCGCAATGAGCAGTTCTTC. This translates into CASDRLAGRNEQFF.

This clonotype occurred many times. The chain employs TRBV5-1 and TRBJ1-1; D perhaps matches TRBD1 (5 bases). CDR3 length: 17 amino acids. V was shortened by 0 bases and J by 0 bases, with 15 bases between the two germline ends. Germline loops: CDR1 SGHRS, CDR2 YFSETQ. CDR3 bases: TGCGCCAGCAGCTTGGTTCGTGGAGGGACGATGAACACTGAAGCTTTCTTT. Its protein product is CASSLVRGGTMNTEAFF.

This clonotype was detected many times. In DNA form, the CDR3 reads TGCAGTGCACACCCCAGGGGCTCTGGCTACACCTTC. Residues: CSAHPRGSGYTF. The chain joins TRBV20-1 to TRBJ1-2, with D perhaps TRBD1 (6 bases). CDR3 length: 12 amino acids. V lost 6 bases, J lost 7 bases, and 15 bases lay in between. Germline CDR1 is DFQATT and CDR2 is SNEGSKA (reference sequence).

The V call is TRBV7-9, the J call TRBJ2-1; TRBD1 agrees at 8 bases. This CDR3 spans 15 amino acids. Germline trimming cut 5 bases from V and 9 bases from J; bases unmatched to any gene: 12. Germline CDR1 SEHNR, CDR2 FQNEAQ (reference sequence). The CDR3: CASSPRPTGVTEQFF. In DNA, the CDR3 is TGTGCCAGCAGCCCCAGACCGACAGGGGTCACTGAGCAGTTCTTC.

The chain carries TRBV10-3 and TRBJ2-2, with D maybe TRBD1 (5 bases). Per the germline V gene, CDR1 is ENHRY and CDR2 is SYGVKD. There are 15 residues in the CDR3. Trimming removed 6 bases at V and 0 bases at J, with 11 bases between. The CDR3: CAIRDGRANTGELFF. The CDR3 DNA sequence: TGTGCCATCAGGGACGGCAGGGCGAACACCGGGGAGCTGTTTTTT.

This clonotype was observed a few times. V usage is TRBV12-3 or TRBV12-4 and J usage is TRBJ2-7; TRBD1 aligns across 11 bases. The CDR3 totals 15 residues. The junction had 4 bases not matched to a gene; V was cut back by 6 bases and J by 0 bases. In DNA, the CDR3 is TGTGCCAGCAGATGGACAGGGGGCCTCTCCTACGAGCAGTACTTC. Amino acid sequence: CASRWTGGLSYEQYF.

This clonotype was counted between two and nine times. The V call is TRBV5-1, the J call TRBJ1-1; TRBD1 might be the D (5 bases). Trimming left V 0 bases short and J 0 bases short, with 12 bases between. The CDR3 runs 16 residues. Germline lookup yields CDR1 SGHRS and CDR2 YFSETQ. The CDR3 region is CASSLDRGPMNTEAFF. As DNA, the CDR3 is TGCGCCAGCAGCTTGGATCGGGGACCGATGAACACTGAAGCTTTCTTT.

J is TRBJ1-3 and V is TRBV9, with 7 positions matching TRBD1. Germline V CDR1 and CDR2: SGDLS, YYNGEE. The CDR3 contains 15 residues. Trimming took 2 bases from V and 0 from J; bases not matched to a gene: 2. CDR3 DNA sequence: TGTGCCAGCAGCGTGCGACAGGGCTCTGGAAACACCATATATTTT. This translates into CASSVRQGSGNTIYF.

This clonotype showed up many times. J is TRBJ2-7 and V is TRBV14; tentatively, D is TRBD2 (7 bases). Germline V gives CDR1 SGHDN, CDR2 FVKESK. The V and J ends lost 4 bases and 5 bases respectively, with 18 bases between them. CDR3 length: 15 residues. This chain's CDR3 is CASSRTGGLTHEQYF. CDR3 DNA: TGTGCCAGCAGCCGTACCGGGGGGCTTACCCACGAGCAGTACTTC. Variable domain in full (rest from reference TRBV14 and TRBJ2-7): EAGVTQFPSHSVIEKGQTVTLRCDPISGHDNLYWYRRVMGKEIKFLLHFVKESKQDESGMPNNRFLAERTGGTYSTLKVQPAELEDSGVYFCASSRTGGLTHEQYFGPGTRLTVT.

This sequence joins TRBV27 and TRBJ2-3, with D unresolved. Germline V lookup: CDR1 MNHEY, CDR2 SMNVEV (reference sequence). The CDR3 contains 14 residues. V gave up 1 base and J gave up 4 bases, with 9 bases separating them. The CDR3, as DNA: TGTGCCAGCAGTTTATACATACGCGCAGATACGCAGTATTTT. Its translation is CASSLYIRADTQYF.

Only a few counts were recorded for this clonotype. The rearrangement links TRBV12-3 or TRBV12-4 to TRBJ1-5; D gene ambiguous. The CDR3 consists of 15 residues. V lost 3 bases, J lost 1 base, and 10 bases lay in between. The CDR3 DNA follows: TGTGCCAGCAGTTTGCGCTCAACAAGCAATCAGCCCCAGCATTTT. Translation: CASSLRSTSNQPQHF.

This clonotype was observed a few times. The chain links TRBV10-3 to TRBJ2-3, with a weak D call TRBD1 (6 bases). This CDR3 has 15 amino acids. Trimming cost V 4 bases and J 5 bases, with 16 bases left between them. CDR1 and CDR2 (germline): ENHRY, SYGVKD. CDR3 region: CAISASGVNIDTQYF. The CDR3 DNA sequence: TGTGCCATCAGTGCATCAGGGGTTAATATAGATACGCAGTATTTT.

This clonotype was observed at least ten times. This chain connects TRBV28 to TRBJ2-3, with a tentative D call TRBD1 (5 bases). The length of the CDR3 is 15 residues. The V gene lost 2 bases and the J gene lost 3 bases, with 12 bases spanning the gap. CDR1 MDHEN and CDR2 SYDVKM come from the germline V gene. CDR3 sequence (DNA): TGTGCCAGCAGTTTAAGGGGATGGGTTACAGATACGCAGTATTTT. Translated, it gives CASSLRGWVTDTQYF.

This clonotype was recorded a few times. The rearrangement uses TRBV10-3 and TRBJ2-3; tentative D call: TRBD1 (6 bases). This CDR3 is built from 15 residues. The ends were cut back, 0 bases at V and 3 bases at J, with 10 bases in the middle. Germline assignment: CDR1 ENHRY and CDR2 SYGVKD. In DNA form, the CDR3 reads TGTGCCATCAGTGAGTCACAGGGAACTACAGATACGCAGTATTTT. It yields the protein CAISESQGTTDTQYF.

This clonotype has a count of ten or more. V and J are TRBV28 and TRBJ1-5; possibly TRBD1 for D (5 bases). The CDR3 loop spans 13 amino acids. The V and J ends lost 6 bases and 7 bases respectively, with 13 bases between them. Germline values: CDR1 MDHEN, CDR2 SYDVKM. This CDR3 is CASSVGGEQPQHF. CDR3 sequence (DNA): TGTGCCAGCAGCGTGGGGGGAGAGCAGCCCCAGCATTTT.

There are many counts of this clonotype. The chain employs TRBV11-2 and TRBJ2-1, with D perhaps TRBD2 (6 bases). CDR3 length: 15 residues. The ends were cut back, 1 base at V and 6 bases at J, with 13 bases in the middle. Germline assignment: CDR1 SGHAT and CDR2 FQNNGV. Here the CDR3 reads CASSLGGTARNEQFF. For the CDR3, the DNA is TGTGCCAGCAGCTTAGGCGGGACCGCACGCAATGAGCAGTTCTTC.

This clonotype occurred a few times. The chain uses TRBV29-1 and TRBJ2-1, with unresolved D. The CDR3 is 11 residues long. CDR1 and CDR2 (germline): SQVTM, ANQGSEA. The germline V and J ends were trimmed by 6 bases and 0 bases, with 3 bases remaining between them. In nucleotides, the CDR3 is TGCAGCGTCCTCTCCTACAATGAGCAGTTCTTC. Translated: CSVLSYNEQFF.

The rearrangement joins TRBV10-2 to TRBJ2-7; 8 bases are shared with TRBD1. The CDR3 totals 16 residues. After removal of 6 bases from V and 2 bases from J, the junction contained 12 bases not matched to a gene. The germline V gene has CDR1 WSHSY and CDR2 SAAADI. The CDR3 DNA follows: TGCGCCAGCAGCCTCCAGAGGACAGGGTCCACCTACGAGCAGTACTTC. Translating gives CASSLQRTGSTYEQYF.

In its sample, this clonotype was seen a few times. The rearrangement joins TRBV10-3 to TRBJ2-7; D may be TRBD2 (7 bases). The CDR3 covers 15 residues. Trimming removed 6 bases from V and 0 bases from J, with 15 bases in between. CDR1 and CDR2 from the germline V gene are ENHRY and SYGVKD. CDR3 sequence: CAIRPQRGGSYEQYF. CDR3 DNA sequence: TGTGCCATCAGGCCCCAAAGGGGGGGCTCCTACGAGCAGTACTTC.

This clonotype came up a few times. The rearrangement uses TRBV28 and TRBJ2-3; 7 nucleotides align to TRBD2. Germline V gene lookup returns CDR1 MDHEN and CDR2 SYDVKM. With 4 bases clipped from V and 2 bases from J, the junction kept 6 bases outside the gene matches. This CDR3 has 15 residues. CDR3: CASSSGGGDTDTQYF. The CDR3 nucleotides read TGTGCCAGCAGTTCCGGGGGAGGGGACACAGATACGCAGTATTTT. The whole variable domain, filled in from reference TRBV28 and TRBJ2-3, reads DVKVTQSSRYLVKRTGEKVFLECVQDMDHENMFWYRQDPGLGLRLIYFSYDVKMKEKGDIPEGYSVSREKKERFSLILESASTNQTSMYLCASSSGGGDTDTQYFGPGTRLTVL.

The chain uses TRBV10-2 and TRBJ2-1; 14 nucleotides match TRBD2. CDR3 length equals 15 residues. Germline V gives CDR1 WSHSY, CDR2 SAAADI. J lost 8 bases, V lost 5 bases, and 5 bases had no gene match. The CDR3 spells CASSKTSGGEYEQFF. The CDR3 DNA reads TGCGCCAGCAGTAAGACTAGCGGGGGGGAGTATGAGCAGTTCTTC.

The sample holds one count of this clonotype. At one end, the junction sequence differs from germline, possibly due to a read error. DNA of the CDR3: TGTGCCAGCAGCGCTTACACTAGCGGGGAGAGCTTC. Translation: CASSAYTSGESF. The V gene is TRBV2, the J gene TRBJ2-7, with 10 positions matching TRBD2. The CDR3 loop spans 12 amino acids. In germline, CDR1 is SNHLY, CDR2 FYNNEI.

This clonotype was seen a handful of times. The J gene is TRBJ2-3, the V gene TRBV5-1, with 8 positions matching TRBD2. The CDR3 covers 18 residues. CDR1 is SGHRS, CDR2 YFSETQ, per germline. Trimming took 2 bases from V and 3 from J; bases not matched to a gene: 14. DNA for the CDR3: TGCGCCAGCAGCTTCCCCACCGTTGGGCGGGGGGCGACAGATACGCAGTATTTT. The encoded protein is CASSFPTVGRGATDTQYF.

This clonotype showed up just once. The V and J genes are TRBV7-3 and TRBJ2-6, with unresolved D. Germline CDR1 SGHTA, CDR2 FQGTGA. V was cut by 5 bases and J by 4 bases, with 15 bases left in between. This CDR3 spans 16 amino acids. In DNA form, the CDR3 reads TGTGCCAGCAGCCCCTCCCTAGGGCGAGGGGCCAACGTCCTGACTTTC. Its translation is CASSPSLGRGANVLTF.

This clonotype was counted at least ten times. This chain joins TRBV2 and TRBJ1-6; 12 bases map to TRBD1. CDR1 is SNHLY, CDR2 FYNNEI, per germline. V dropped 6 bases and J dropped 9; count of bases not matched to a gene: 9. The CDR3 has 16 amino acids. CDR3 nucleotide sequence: TGTGCCAGCAGCCCCCCGGGACAGGGGGCAGGTTCACCCCTCCACTTT. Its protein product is CASSPPGQGAGSPLHF. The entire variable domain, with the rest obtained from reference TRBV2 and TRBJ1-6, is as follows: EPEVTQTPSHQVTQMGQEVILRCVPISNHLYFYWYRQILGQKVEFLVSFYNNEISEKSEIFDDQFSVERPDGSNFTLKIRSTKLEDSAMYFCASSPPGQGAGSPLHFGNGTRLTVT.

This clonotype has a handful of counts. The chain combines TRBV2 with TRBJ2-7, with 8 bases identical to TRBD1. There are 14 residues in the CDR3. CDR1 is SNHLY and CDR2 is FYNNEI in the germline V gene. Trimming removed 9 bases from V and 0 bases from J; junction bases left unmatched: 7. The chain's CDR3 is CASERTGNSYEQYF. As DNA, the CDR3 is TGTGCCAGTGAGAGGACAGGGAACTCCTACGAGCAGTACTTC.

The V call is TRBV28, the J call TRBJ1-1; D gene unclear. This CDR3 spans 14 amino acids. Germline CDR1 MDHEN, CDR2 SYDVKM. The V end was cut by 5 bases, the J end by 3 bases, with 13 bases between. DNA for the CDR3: TGTGCCAGCAGTCCCCCTAGCTTCGACACTGAAGCTTTCTTT. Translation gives CASSPPSFDTEAFF.